A selection of T cell receptor beta chains follows, all from one sample in a study of OX40 agonist ivuxolimab in advanced cancers. Method: immunoSEQ multiplex PCR; TCRdb's copy keeps in-frame clones and lacks some. The table has about 14,000 clones, 80% seen once. The sequenced sample was CD4+ or CD8+ T cells sorted from blood, obtained in a trial of the OX40 agonist ivuxolimab. The origin of the receptors is an adult with an advanced solid tumor such as melanoma, head and neck, liver or kidney cancer. CDR3s include the opening cysteine and the closing phenylalanine or tryptophan. The D gene is left open where the match is weak. The size of a clone is reported for some rows only, either as once, few or many, or as a class for expanded clones.

j_call: TRBJ1-1
clone_size: -
d_call: TRBD1
v_call: TRBV4-1
cdr3_nt: TGCGCCAGCAGTCTAGGACAGGCTATGAACACTGAAGCTTTCTTT
cdr3_aa: CASSLGQAMNTEAFF

j_call: TRBJ2-1
clone_size: medium-sized
d_call: -
v_call: TRBV19
cdr3_nt: TGTGCCAGTAGTATCTTTCTCTACAATGAGCAGTTCTTC
cdr3_aa: CASSIFLYNEQFF

j_call: TRBJ1-4
clone_size: -
d_call: TRBD1
v_call: TRBV5-1
cdr3_nt: TGCGCCAGCAGCTTGATGGCTGATCGGACAGGGGCTGAAAAACTGTTTTTT
cdr3_aa: CASSLMADRTGAEKLFF

j_call: TRBJ1-1
clone_size: -
d_call: -
v_call: TRBV6-4
cdr3_nt: TGTGCCAGCAGTGAACGGGAGGAGTACACTGAAGCTTTCTTT
cdr3_aa: CASSEREEYTEAFF

j_call: TRBJ2-7
clone_size: -
d_call: TRBD1
v_call: TRBV19
cdr3_nt: TGTGCCAGTAGTATAGAGGGGACAGGGGCCAACGAGCAGTACTTC
cdr3_aa: CASSIEGTGANEQYF

j_call: TRBJ1-2
clone_size: -
d_call: TRBD1
v_call: TRBV30
cdr3_nt: TGTGCCTCAGAACCCGACAGGGGAGGTGGCTACACCTTC
cdr3_aa: CASEPDRGGGYTF

j_call: TRBJ2-7
clone_size: -
d_call: TRBD2
v_call: TRBV6-1
cdr3_nt: TGTGCCAGCAGTGAATGGGAGGGCCCGGGCTACGAGCAGTACTTC
cdr3_aa: CASSEWEGPGYEQYF

j_call: TRBJ1-1
clone_size: -
d_call: TRBD1
v_call: TRBV2
cdr3_nt: TGTGCCATACAGGGGGGCTGGACTGAAGCTTTCTTT
cdr3_aa: CAIQGGWTEAFF

j_call: TRBJ2-2
clone_size: -
d_call: -
v_call: TRBV9
cdr3_nt: TGTGCCAGCTCTCCGGGGGCGGCCGGGGAGCTGTTTTTT
cdr3_aa: CASSPGAAGELFF

j_call: TRBJ2-7
clone_size: -
d_call: -
v_call: TRBV11-2
cdr3_nt: TGTGCCAGCAGCTTAGATGCGGATATTTCATACGAGCAGTACTTC
cdr3_aa: CASSLDADISYEQYF

j_call: TRBJ1-4
clone_size: few
d_call: -
v_call: TRBV7-9
cdr3_nt: TGTGCCAGCAGCTACCCCCGGGGGACGGGATCTAATGAAAAACTGTTTTTT
cdr3_aa: CASSYPRGTGSNEKLFF

j_call: TRBJ2-7
clone_size: -
d_call: -
v_call: TRBV6-1
cdr3_nt: TGTGCCAGCAGGGGACCCTACGAGCAGTACTTC
cdr3_aa: CASRGPYEQYF

j_call: TRBJ1-5
clone_size: -
d_call: -
v_call: TRBV7-9
cdr3_nt: TGTGCCAGCAGCCCGGACAACAATCAGCCCCAGCATTTT
cdr3_aa: CASSPDNNQPQHF

j_call: TRBJ2-3
clone_size: -
d_call: -
v_call: TRBV7-3
cdr3_nt: TGTGCCAGCAGCTTAATACACACAGATACGCAGTATTTT
cdr3_aa: CASSLIHTDTQYF

j_call: TRBJ1-2
clone_size: large
d_call: -
v_call: TRBV29-1
cdr3_nt: TGCAGCGTTGAAGATGGGGAAGGCTACACCTTC
cdr3_aa: CSVEDGEGYTF

j_call: TRBJ2-1
clone_size: -
d_call: -
v_call: TRBV9
cdr3_nt: TGTGCCAGCAGCGTAGTTAGCGGAACCAATGAGCAGTTCTTC
cdr3_aa: CASSVVSGTNEQFF

j_call: TRBJ1-1
clone_size: -
d_call: TRBD1
v_call: TRBV6-1
cdr3_nt: TGTGCCAGCAGTGACCGACAGGGGGGACCCACTGAAGCTTTCTTT
cdr3_aa: CASSDRQGGPTEAFF

j_call: TRBJ2-1
clone_size: once
d_call: TRBD2
v_call: TRBV7-7
cdr3_nt: TGTGCTAGCAGCCCACTACTAGCGGGAGACTACAATGAGCAGTTCTTC
cdr3_aa: CASSPLLAGDYNEQFF

j_call: TRBJ1-2
clone_size: -
d_call: TRBD1
v_call: TRBV6-1
cdr3_nt: TGTGCCAGCAGTGAATGGGGGACAGGGGCCGATGGCTACACCTTC
cdr3_aa: CASSEWGTGADGYTF

j_call: TRBJ2-1
clone_size: -
d_call: -
v_call: TRBV29-1
cdr3_nt: TGCAGCGTGCCAGGACCGGCCCTCAATGAGCAGTTCTTC
cdr3_aa: CSVPGPALNEQFF

j_call: TRBJ1-1
clone_size: -
d_call: -
v_call: TRBV7-9
cdr3_nt: TGTGCCAGCAGCTTTGGCAGAACTGAAGCTTTCTTT
cdr3_aa: CASSFGRTEAFF

j_call: TRBJ2-2
clone_size: -
d_call: -
v_call: TRBV25-1
cdr3_nt: TGTGCCCCGGGACGGGGGGCTGGGGAGCTGTTTTTT
cdr3_aa: CAPGRGAGELFF

j_call: TRBJ1-3
clone_size: -
d_call: -
v_call: TRBV2
cdr3_nt: TGTGCCACCCTGGTAGGCAGCTCTGGAAACACCATATATTTT
cdr3_aa: CATLVGSSGNTIYF

j_call: TRBJ1-2
clone_size: -
d_call: -
v_call: TRBV27
cdr3_nt: TGTGCCAGCAGTTTATCGGGGGGAGATGGCTACACCTTC
cdr3_aa: CASSLSGGDGYTF

j_call: TRBJ1-2
clone_size: few
d_call: TRBD1
v_call: TRBV7-9
cdr3_nt: TGTGCCAGCAGCTTGGGTACGGGACAGGGGAGTTTGCGCTACACCTTC
cdr3_aa: CASSLGTGQGSLRYTF

j_call: TRBJ2-2
clone_size: -
d_call: TRBD2
v_call: TRBV11-2
cdr3_nt: TGTGCCAGCAGCTTAAGGGGGACTAGCGGGGTATACACCGGGGAGCTGTTTTTT
cdr3_aa: CASSLRGTSGVYTGELFF

j_call: TRBJ1-3
clone_size: -
d_call: -
v_call: TRBV21-1
cdr3_nt: TGTGCCAGCAGCAAAGGGGGGGCTGGAAACACCATATATTTT
cdr3_aa: CASSKGGAGNTIYF

j_call: TRBJ2-1
clone_size: -
d_call: -
v_call: TRBV27
cdr3_nt: TGTGCCAGCAGTTTGGGACACCCCGGGGGGAACAATGAGCAGTTCTTC
cdr3_aa: CASSLGHPGGNNEQFF

j_call: TRBJ2-7
clone_size: medium-sized
d_call: TRBD1
v_call: TRBV2
cdr3_nt: TGTGCCAGTCACAGGGGAAGCTCCTACGAGCAGTACTTC
cdr3_aa: CASHRGSSYEQYF

j_call: TRBJ2-3
clone_size: once
d_call: TRBD2
v_call: TRBV10-3
cdr3_nt: TGTGCCATCGGGACTAGCGGGGGGGCCAGCACAGATACGCAGTATTTT
cdr3_aa: CAIGTSGGASTDTQYF

j_call: TRBJ1-6
clone_size: -
d_call: -
v_call: TRBV20-1
cdr3_nt: TGCAGTGCTAGAGACACTACACCCCTCCACTTT
cdr3_aa: CSARDTTPLHF

j_call: TRBJ1-6
clone_size: few
d_call: -
v_call: TRBV5-1
cdr3_nt: TGCGCCAGCAGCTTGGCAGGGGCAGGCGTCATCCACTTT
cdr3_aa: CASSLAGAGVIHF

j_call: TRBJ2-3
clone_size: -
d_call: TRBD2
v_call: TRBV7-8
cdr3_nt: TGTGCCAGCAGCTTTTCCTGGCGGGGGGGACCGAGCACAGATACGCAGTATTTT
cdr3_aa: CASSFSWRGGPSTDTQYF

j_call: TRBJ2-5
clone_size: once
d_call: -
v_call: TRBV20-1
cdr3_nt: TGCAGTGCTAGACCCCCAGAGACCCAGTACTTC
cdr3_aa: CSARPPETQYF

j_call: TRBJ1-2
clone_size: few
d_call: -
v_call: TRBV6-1
cdr3_nt: TGTGCCAGCAGTGAGGCCGGTGGGGGGGGAGATGGCTACACCTTC
cdr3_aa: CASSEAGGGGDGYTF

j_call: TRBJ2-1
clone_size: -
d_call: -
v_call: TRBV27
cdr3_nt: TGTGCCAGCAGTGCAATAGGCGAGCAGTTCTTC
cdr3_aa: CASSAIGEQFF

j_call: TRBJ2-3
clone_size: -
d_call: TRBD2
v_call: TRBV5-1
cdr3_nt: TGCGCCAGCAGCTTAGCGGGAGGGCCGGATACGCAGTATTTT
cdr3_aa: CASSLAGGPDTQYF